Listed below are T cell receptor beta chains from one sample, sequenced in a study of cytomegalovirus exposure and HLA in healthy donors. Repertoires were generated with immunoSEQ multiplex PCR, while TCRdb's copy carries only in-frame clones and drops some. The table has about 140,000 clones, roughly 77% seen once; the top ten hold about 3.5%. Sequencing input: PBMCs. Receptors were obtained from a man in his forties or fifties in good health and CMV-seronegative. CDR3s include the opening cysteine and the closing phenylalanine or tryptophan. A D gene is named only where the DNA matches it firmly. For some rows the clone size is stated as once, few or many, or as a class when expanded; others skip it.

d_call: .
j_call: TRBJ2-7
v_call: TRBV2
clone_size: .
cdr3_nt: TGTGCCAGCAGTATAACAGACTACGAGCAGTACTTC
cdr3_aa: CASSITDYEQYF

d_call: .
j_call: TRBJ1-3
v_call: TRBV19
clone_size: .
cdr3_nt: TGTGCCAGCACGAGACAGTTTCTCTCTGGAAACACCATATATTTT
cdr3_aa: CASTRQFLSGNTIYF

d_call: .
j_call: TRBJ1-6
v_call: TRBV27
clone_size: few
cdr3_nt: TGTGCCAGCGGGTCAGGGTGGCATTCACCCCTCCACTTT
cdr3_aa: CASGSGWHSPLHF

d_call: TRBD1
j_call: TRBJ1-2
v_call: TRBV7-2
clone_size: .
cdr3_nt: TGTGCCAGCAGCTCAGAAGGGGGCGACTATGGCTACACCTTC
cdr3_aa: CASSSEGGDYGYTF

d_call: TRBD1
j_call: TRBJ1-2
v_call: TRBV5-4
clone_size: .
cdr3_nt: TGTGCCAGCGGGCCAGGGGGCTCAGTAGGCTACACCTTC
cdr3_aa: CASGPGGSVGYTF

d_call: TRBD2
j_call: TRBJ2-7
v_call: TRBV11-1
clone_size: few
cdr3_nt: TGTGCCAGCACCGGCGGGGGCGAGCAGTACTTC
cdr3_aa: CASTGGGEQYF

d_call: .
j_call: TRBJ1-6
v_call: TRBV28
clone_size: .
cdr3_nt: TGTGCCAGCAGTCCCCGACAGATTGGATCACCCCTCCACTTT
cdr3_aa: CASSPRQIGSPLHF

d_call: .
j_call: TRBJ2-7
v_call: TRBV27
clone_size: many
cdr3_nt: TGTGCCAGCAGTTTGACAGGTACGCCACCCTACGAGCAGTACTTC
cdr3_aa: CASSLTGTPPYEQYF

d_call: .
j_call: TRBJ1-4
v_call: TRBV11-2
clone_size: .
cdr3_nt: TGTGCCAGCAGCTTAGATATCGCGCAGGCCAATGAAAAACTGTTTTTT
cdr3_aa: CASSLDIAQANEKLFF

d_call: .
j_call: TRBJ2-1
v_call: TRBV7-9
clone_size: .
cdr3_nt: TGTTCCAGCAGCTTAGCGCGGGACAGAGCTGAGCAGTTCTTC
cdr3_aa: CSSSLARDRAEQFF

d_call: TRBD2
j_call: TRBJ2-5
v_call: TRBV15
clone_size: .
cdr3_nt: TGTGCCACCAGCACCTTAAGACTAGCGGGGGGGACAGATGAGACCCAGTACTTC
cdr3_aa: CATSTLRLAGGTDETQYF

d_call: TRBD1
j_call: TRBJ1-2
v_call: TRBV29-1
clone_size: many
cdr3_nt: TGCAGCGTTGGGACAGGGGGTAGCAATGGCTACACCTTC
cdr3_aa: CSVGTGGSNGYTF